The rows below give T cell receptor beta chains drawn from one sample of a study of post-analysis software for immune sequencing data. TCRdb reprocessed the PCR reads via MiXCR and lists one record per CDR3 protein. Of approximately 350,000 distinct CDR3 sequences listed, 30% to 45% were seen once; the top ten hold 13%. The source material was blood. All receptors derive from a girl between 10 and 17 years old with multiple sclerosis. The CDR3 runs from the conserved cysteine through the conserved F or W. A D gene is named only where the DNA matches it firmly. Rows give clone size only sometimes, using once, few, many, or a class for an expanded clone.

v_call	d_call	clone_size	j_call	cdr3_nt	cdr3_aa
TRBV24-1	TRBD1	once	TRBJ2-4	TGTGCCACCAGTGAGGCCGGGACAGGGGCCAGGAACATTCAGTACTTC	CATSEAGTGARNIQYF
TRBV10-2	TRBD1	few	TRBJ1-2	TGCGCCAGCTGGGACAGGGCGTCCTCCTATGGCTACACCTTC	CASWDRASSYGYTF
TRBV11-2	.	.	TRBJ1-3	TGTGCCAGCAGCGGACAAAGTCGGAACACCATATATTTT	CASSGQSRNTIYF
TRBV12-3/TRBV12-4	.	.	TRBJ2-7	TGTGCCAGCAGGGACGGCCCTACCTACGAGCAGTACTTC	CASRDGPTYEQYF
TRBV7-9	.	.	TRBJ2-5	TGTGCCAGCAGCTTAGGACCCCCTGGGGAGCAGTACTTC	CASSLGPPGEQYF
TRBV28	.	once	TRBJ1-2	TGTGCCAGCAGTACTACAGGGTTAAGAGTCTATGGCTACACCTTC	CASSTTGLRVYGYTF
TRBV7-9	TRBD2	few	TRBJ2-7	TGTGCCAGCAGCTTTCGACTAGCGGGGGGCCCCAGCTCCTACGAGCAGTACTTC	CASSFRLAGGPSSYEQYF
TRBV28	.	.	TRBJ1-4	TGTGCCAGCAGTTTTTTGGACAGTTTCAATGAAAAACTGTTTTTT	CASSFLDSFNEKLFF
TRBV5-1	.	.	TRBJ2-2	TGCGCCAGCAGCAACGGACAAAACACCGGGGAGCTGTTTTTT	CASSNGQNTGELFF
TRBV6-2/TRBV6-3	TRBD2	.	TRBJ2-1	TGTGCCAGCAGCCCCCCGCGGGGGAGTATAAGTCAGAAGTTCTTC	CASSPPRGSISQKFF
TRBV27	TRBD1	.	TRBJ2-4	TGTGCCAGCAGGGGACAGGGAAACATTCAGTACTTC	CASRGQGNIQYF
TRBV7-6	.	.	TRBJ2-1	TGTGCCAGCAGCTCCTTAGATGGCTCCTACAATGAGCAGTTCTTC	CASSSLDGSYNEQFF
TRBV3-1	TRBD2	once	TRBJ2-2	TGTGCCAGCAGCCAAGTTGACGGGGGGGGCACCGGGGAGCTGTTTTTT	CASSQVDGGGTGELFF
TRBV28	.	.	TRBJ2-3	TGTGCCAGCAGTATTGAGTTCGACCGCTGGGATACGCAGTATTTT	CASSIEFDRWDTQYF
TRBV12-3/TRBV12-4	TRBD1	few	TRBJ1-2	TGTGCCAGCAAGGTCAGGGGGGCGAGCTACACCTTC	CASKVRGASYTF
TRBV20-1	.	few	TRBJ1-1	TGCAGTGCTAGTTTTCCGCCGAACACTGAAGCTTTCTTT	CSASFPPNTEAFF
TRBV25-1	.	.	TRBJ2-5	TGTGCCAGCAGTGATGACTGGGAGACCCAGTACTTC	CASSDDWETQYF
TRBV7-9	.	few	TRBJ1-5	TGTGCCAGCAGCTTAGCGGTGGGGCAGGGATATCAGCCCCAGCATTTT	CASSLAVGQGYQPQHF
TRBV12-3/TRBV12-4	.	.	TRBJ1-2	TGTGCCAGCATTAACCAGGGTCTAAGTAACTATGGCTACACCTTC	CASINQGLSNYGYTF
TRBV12-3/TRBV12-4	TRBD2	few	TRBJ2-4	TGTGCCAGCGGGCGACTAGCGGGGGGGCCAAACATTCAGTACTTC	CASGRLAGGPNIQYF
TRBV29-1	.	few	TRBJ2-3	TGCAGCGTTGATGGTGGCACAGATACGCAGTATTTT	CSVDGGTDTQYF
TRBV6-6	.	.	TRBJ1-2	TGTGCCAGCAGTTACTCGAGAGGGGATGGCTACACCTTC	CASSYSRGDGYTF
TRBV11-3	.	few	TRBJ2-1	TGTGCCAGCAGCTTAGGCCCGGAGACTAATGAGCAGTTCTTC	CASSLGPETNEQFF
TRBV9	.	few	TRBJ2-3	TGTGCCAGCAGCGGGGGGGAGTTCACAGATACGCAGTATTTT	CASSGGEFTDTQYF
TRBV6-1	.	few	TRBJ1-2	TGTGCCAGCACCCCCATCGGGTATGGCTACACCTTC	CASTPIGYGYTF
TRBV10-3	.	.	TRBJ1-5	TGTGCCATCAGTGAGAGACCAGAGGGTCAGCCCCAGCATTTT	CAISERPEGQPQHF
TRBV7-2	.	.	TRBJ1-2	TGTGCCAGCAGCTCCTTTAGGCCCTCGATAAAAGGCTACACCTTC	CASSSFRPSIKGYTF
TRBV4-1	.	.	TRBJ2-7	TGCGCCAGCAGCCAAGAAAGGCAGTTCTACGAGCAGTACTTC	CASSQERQFYEQYF
TRBV5-1	TRBD2	.	TRBJ2-3	TGCGCCAGCAACCACGGACTAGCGGTTGAGGCAGATACGCAGTATTTT	CASNHGLAVEADTQYF